These 29 T cell receptor beta chains share one sample of origin, sequenced in a study of T cells in Graves' hyperthyroidism and ophthalmopathy (dated by TCRdb to the late 2010s). Library preparation was by multiplex PCR. The data were produced on an Illumina HiSeq 2000. Amplification of TCR beta CDR3 regions was carried out from RNA transcripts. For the first round of RT-PCR on the TCR CDR3, the HTBI primer set was used together with the Qiagen OneStep RT-PCR kit. In TCRdb, the public reads were trimmed at Q25 with fastp and aligned with MiXCR, with productive beta chains retained. Each CDR3 protein appears once, grouped with its most common genes and DNA. The sample contains roughly 420,000 distinct CDR3 sequences, 12% to 15% of them found a single time. The leading ten clones occupy 5% to 6% of the sample. Sequencing used blood. The receptors were gathered from a woman in her late teens or twenties with Graves' hyperthyroidism.

Ten or more counts support this clonotype. The chain uses TRBV20-1 and TRBJ2-1; D not certain. The germline V gene has CDR1 DFQATT and CDR2 SNEGSKA (reference sequence). This CDR3 region has 14 residues. V was cut by 3 bases and J by 3 bases, with 12 bases left in between. CDR3 in DNA: TGCAGTGCTAGGGCCAGAACCGTCTACAATGAGCAGTTCTTC. It yields the protein CSARARTVYNEQFF.

This clonotype was recorded many times. This CDR3 is CVVGVPNEYGYTF. Here the CDR3 DNA reads TGTGTTGTTGGGGTCCCGAATGAGTATGGCTACACCTTC. The gene calls are TRBV7-8 and TRBJ1-2; the D is unclear. The CDR3 contains 13 residues. Germline V lookup: CDR1 SGHVS, CDR2 FQNEAQ.

This clonotype was counted many times. J is TRBJ2-3 and V is TRBV6-1; D not resolved. Germline CDR1 and CDR2: MNHNS and SASEGT. The CDR3 totals 12 residues. V dropped 2 bases and J dropped 5 bases, with 5 bases sitting between them. CDR3 amino acids: CASSEIGDTQYF. CDR3 in DNA: TGTGCCAGCAGTGAAATCGGAGATACGCAGTATTTT.

This clonotype was recorded many times. The chain employs TRBV7-2 and TRBJ2-3, with 12 bases matching TRBD2. The CDR3 is made up of 16 amino acids. Unmatched junction bases numbered 7, after V lost 5 bases and J lost 4 bases. The germline CDR1 and CDR2 sequences are SGHTA and FQGNSA. The CDR3 DNA reads as TGTGCCAGCAGCCCCCGACTAGCGGGAGCGGCAGATACGCAGTATTTT. Residues: CASSPRLAGAADTQYF.

The chain combines TRBV5-6 with TRBJ1-6; D is unclear. The germline gives CDR1 SGHDT, CDR2 YYEEEE. The CDR3 covers 16 residues. The V and J ends lost 1 base and 0 bases respectively, with 8 bases between them. CDR3 residues: CASSLLGFSYNSPLHF. CDR3 in DNA: TGTGCCAGCAGCTTGTTAGGTTTCTCCTATAATTCACCCCTCCACTTT.

The chain carries TRBV5-6 and TRBJ1-1; 12 bases agree with TRBD1. CDR1 and CDR2 (germline): SGHDT, YYEEEE. CDR3 length: 16 residues. Trimming took 4 bases from V and 7 from J; bases not matched to a gene: 11. The chain's CDR3 is CASSRPGTGGRVEAFF. The CDR3 DNA sequence: TGTGCCAGCAGCCGTCCCGGGACAGGGGGCAGGGTTGAAGCTTTCTTT.

Regarding this clonotype: This may come from a read error, since a much larger clone is one base off. This chain uses TRBV28 with TRBJ2-7, with TRBD1 as a possible D gene (5 bases). Per germline, CDR1 MDHEN and CDR2 SYDVKM. This CDR3 is built from 15 residues. With 0 bases removed from V and 2 bases from J, the gap between germline ends came to 11 bases. The chain's CDR3 is CASSLWFGAPYEQYF. CDR3 nucleotide sequence: TGTGCCAGCAGTTTATGGTTTGGGGCCCCCTACGAGCAGTACTTC.

This clonotype was observed a handful of times. This rearrangement joins TRBV7-9 to TRBJ2-1; D could derive from TRBD1 or TRBD2 (5 bases each). V was cut by 6 bases and J by 8 bases, with 26 bases left in between. Germline CDR1 SEHNR, CDR2 FQNEAQ (reference sequence). CDR3 length: 17 residues. CDR3 loop: CASRAPLRGPLSYEQFF. In DNA form, the CDR3 reads TGTGCCAGCAGGGCACCTCTCCGGGGCCCCCTCTCATATGAGCAGTTCTTC. The full variable domain, its missing parts supplied by reference TRBV7-9 and TRBJ2-1, is DTGVSQNPRHKITKRGQNVTFRCDPISEHNRLYWYRQTLGQGPEFLTYFQNEAQLEKSRLLSDRFSAERPKGSFSTLEIQRTEQGDSAMYLCASRAPLRGPLSYEQFFGPGTRLTVL.

This clonotype was seen many times. V gene TRBV2 combines with J gene TRBJ2-5; the match to TRBD2 covers 7 bases. Germline V gives CDR1 SNHLY, CDR2 FYNNEI. The V segment lost 8 bases and the J segment 4 bases; nucleotides outside the gene matches: 10. This CDR3 is built from 14 residues. The CDR3 reads CASYNLPGGETQYF. For the CDR3, the DNA is TGTGCCAGCTACAACCTTCCGGGGGGAGAGACCCAGTACTTC.

This clonotype was counted many times. The rearrangement links TRBV6-1 to TRBJ2-3; the D gene is possibly TRBD1 (5 bases). V lost 8 bases and J 6 bases, leaving 15 bases between the germline ends. CDR1 and CDR2 (germline): MNHNS, SASEGT. This CDR3 has 13 amino acids. The CDR3, as DNA: TGTGCCAGCCAGAAGACAGTGCGGGATACGCAGTATTTT. Protein product: CASQKTVRDTQYF.

J is TRBJ2-7 and V is TRBV2; 14 bases are a match to TRBD2. Germline V gene sequence: CDR1 SNHLY, CDR2 FYNNEI. The CDR3 totals 15 residues. V gave up 8 bases and J gave up 1 base; unmatched junction bases: 4. DNA for the CDR3: TGTGCCAGCGGAGGGACTAGCGGGAGATCCTACGAGCAGTACTTC. Amino acids: CASGGTSGRSYEQYF.

The chain employs TRBV19 and TRBJ1-5; D gene uncertain. Germline values: CDR1 LNHDA, CDR2 SQIVND (reference sequence). The V end was cut by 7 bases, the J end by 0 bases, with 16 bases between. The CDR3 has 16 amino acids. The DNA of the CDR3 is TGTGCCAGTACTATGGGCGGCTCCCCTAGCAATCAGCCCCAGCATTTT. It codes for CASTMGGSPSNQPQHF.

This clonotype was picked up many times. The chain uses TRBV28 and TRBJ2-7; tentatively, D is TRBD2 (6 bases). V was clipped by 7 bases and J by 6 bases, with 25 bases between them. The CDR3 has 16 residues. The V gene's germline CDR1 is MDHEN and CDR2 SYDVKM. CDR3 sequence reads: CASTTQSRGKVSEQYF. In nucleotides, the CDR3 is TGTGCCAGCACCACTCAGAGTCGCGGGAAAGTCTCCGAGCAGTACTTC.

CDR3 in amino acids: CASRPDREGGYTF. The CDR3 DNA reads TGTGCCAGCAGACCGGACAGGGAGGGTGGCTACACCTTC. The rearrangement links TRBV5-6 to TRBJ1-2, with 8 bases lining up with TRBD1. The germline CDR1 and CDR2 sequences are SGHDT and YYEEEE. The CDR3 spans 13 residues. Trimming removed 5 bases from V and 7 bases from J; junction bases left unmatched: 7.

This clonotype was observed many times. The chain uses TRBV29-1 and TRBJ2-7; 11 nucleotides match TRBD1. Per germline, CDR1 SQVTM and CDR2 ANQGSEA. The CDR3 has 14 amino acids. Trimming removed 4 bases from V and 4 bases from J; junction bases left unmatched: 6. As DNA, the CDR3 is TGCAGCGTTGCTCTCGGGACAGGGGGTTACGAGCAGTACTTC. It translates to CSVALGTGGYEQYF.

The chain links TRBV14 to TRBJ1-1; D is uncertain. With 4 bases removed from V and 3 bases from J, the gap between germline ends came to 15 bases. The CDR3 loop spans 15 amino acids. Germline V gene sequence: CDR1 SGHDN, CDR2 FVKESK. The CDR3 DNA sequence: TGTGCCAGCAGCCGGATAGGAGGGTTATACACTGAAGCTTTCTTT. It encodes CASSRIGGLYTEAFF.

This clonotype was counted many times. The chain employs TRBV25-1 and TRBJ1-1, with 9 nucleotides matching TRBD1. Germline V gives CDR1 MGHDK, CDR2 SYGVNS. The trim removed 2 bases at V and 3 bases at J, leaving 7 bases unmatched. CDR3 length: 16 amino acids. CDR3 residues: CASSEPPGQGDTEAFF. In DNA, the CDR3 is TGTGCCAGCAGTGAACCCCCGGGACAGGGTGACACTGAAGCTTTCTTT.

This clonotype was recorded many times. The J gene is TRBJ2-1, the V gene TRBV7-2; the D gene is possibly TRBD1 (5 bases). Looked up from germline, CDR1 is SGHTA and CDR2 is FQGNSA. V was clipped by 6 bases and J by 4 bases, with 13 bases between them. CDR3 length equals 14 residues. CDR3 nucleotides: TGTGCCAGCAGAGACGCAAGGGGATACAATGAGCAGTTCTTC. Translated: CASRDARGYNEQFF.

This chain joins TRBV20-1 and TRBJ2-7; D possibly corresponds to TRBD1 (5 bases). The germline V gene encodes CDR1 DFQATT and CDR2 SNEGSKA (reference sequence). V was trimmed by 6 bases and J by 3 bases, leaving 9 bases between them. The CDR3 consists of 11 residues. The CDR3 coding sequence is TGCAGTGCCCTACAGGTCTACGAGCAGTACTTC. Its protein is CSALQVYEQYF.

J is TRBJ2-7 and V is TRBV14; perhaps TRBD2 as D (6 bases). Trimming removed 5 bases at V and 4 bases at J, with 18 bases between. This CDR3 spans 15 amino acids. From germline, CDR1 is SGHDN and CDR2 FVKESK. CDR3 nucleotide sequence: TGTGCCAGCAGCTCTCGCGGGGTAAAAGTATACGAGCAGTACTTC. Translating it yields CASSSRGVKVYEQYF. Full variable domain (remainder filled in from reference TRBV14 and TRBJ2-7): EAGVTQFPSHSVIEKGQTVTLRCDPISGHDNLYWYRRVMGKEIKFLLHFVKESKQDESGMPNNRFLAERTGGTYSTLKVQPAELEDSGVYFCASSSRGVKVYEQYFGPGTRLTVT.

The chain is built from TRBV3-1 and TRBJ2-1; TRBD2 aligns across 10 bases. The CDR3 is made up of 15 amino acids. V lost 6 bases to trimming and J lost 5 bases; unmatched junction nucleotides: 7. Germline CDR1 reads LGHDT; CDR2 reads YNNKEL (reference sequence). Written as DNA, the CDR3 is TGTGCCAGCAGTTACCCGGGACTAGCGAACAATGAGCAGTTCTTC. Its translation is CASSYPGLANNEQFF.

Notes on this clonotype: Sequence at one end of the junction differs from germline and may be a read error. V usage is TRBV5-1 and J usage is TRBJ2-2; 8 bases agree with TRBD2. The CDR3 length is 16 residues. CDR1 is SGHRS, CDR2 YFSETQ, per germline. The CDR3 nucleotides are TGCGCCAGCAGCTTGGCCGGGACTAGTAACACCGGGGAGCTGTCTTTT. Amino acids: CASSLAGTSNTGELSF.

This clonotype has ten or more counts. V usage is TRBV28 and J usage is TRBJ2-2, with D possibly matching TRBD2 (5 bases). Germline loops: CDR1 MDHEN, CDR2 SYDVKM. V lost 6 bases and J 4 bases, leaving 12 bases between the germline ends. This CDR3 is 14 amino acids long. This CDR3 reads CASRARRVTGELFF. The DNA for the CDR3 is TGTGCCAGCAGGGCAAGGCGGGTCACCGGGGAGCTGTTTTTT.

The J gene is TRBJ2-3, the V gene TRBV7-2; the match to TRBD1 covers 7 bases. The J segment lost 5 bases and the V segment lost 6 bases, leaving 5 bases of the junction unmatched. The CDR3 loop spans 13 amino acids. Germline CDR1 is SGHTA and CDR2 is FQGNSA. Written as DNA, the CDR3 is TGTGCCAGCAGGTGGACAGGTCTAGATACGCAGTATTTT. Protein: CASRWTGLDTQYF.

This rearrangement joins TRBV9 to TRBJ1-1; perhaps TRBD1 as D (5 bases). V was trimmed by 0 bases and J by 4 bases, leaving 7 bases between them. Germline V gene lookup returns CDR1 SGDLS and CDR2 YYNGEE. The CDR3 loop spans 13 amino acids. CDR3 DNA sequence: TGTGCCAGCAGCGTAGGGGGCACCACTGAAGCTTTCTTT. This encodes CASSVGGTTEAFF.

This chain connects TRBV28 to TRBJ2-4; D is perhaps TRBD1 (6 bases). Germline CDR1 MDHEN, CDR2 SYDVKM. The CDR3 contains 13 residues. V lost 5 bases, J lost 8 bases, and 13 bases lay in between. The CDR3 nucleotides read TGTGCCAGCAGTGCACAGGGTTGGGACATTCAGTACTTC. Protein product: CASSAQGWDIQYF.

This clonotype appeared many times. V and J are TRBV6-2 or TRBV6-3 and TRBJ1-1; no clear D. Per the germline V gene, CDR1 is MNHEY and CDR2 is SVGEGT. V lost 2 bases and J 7 bases, leaving 14 bases between the germline ends. The CDR3 length is 14 residues. For the CDR3, the DNA is TGTGCCAGCAGTTACCCCGGGAGGGCCTATGAAGCTTTCTTT. Amino acids: CASSYPGRAYEAFF.

This clonotype was detected many times. The gene calls are TRBV5-6 and TRBJ2-7, with D perhaps TRBD2 (6 bases). The CDR3 runs to 16 residues. The V end lost 4 bases, the J end lost 7 bases, and 24 bases lay between the germline ends. CDR1 is SGHDT and CDR2 is YYEEEE in the germline V gene. The CDR3 nucleotides read TGTGCCAGCAGCCTTCTTTTGGGAGTGGGCCGGGAGGAGCAGTACTTC. Protein sequence: CASSLLLGVGREEQYF.

This clonotype has ten or more counts. In DNA, the CDR3 is TGTGCCAGCAGTTCGAACTGGGAAGCTTTCTTT. As protein: CASSSNWEAFF. The rearrangement joins TRBV12-3 or TRBV12-4 to TRBJ1-1; D remains unclear. V dropped 4 bases and J dropped 8 bases, with 8 bases sitting between them. The CDR3 runs to 11 residues.